In this sample, the clone carrying this T cell receptor (beta chain) turned up many times. RNA transcripts yielded amplified TCR beta CDR3 regions. Initially, a first-round RT-PCR of the TCR CDR3 employed the HTBI primer set. MiXCR was run by TCRdb on the multiplex PCR reads, yielding one entry per CDR3 protein. This table holds around 420,000 distinct CDR3 sequences, 15% to 18% found once. This entry comes from a study of T cells in Graves' hyperthyroidism and ophthalmopathy. This CDR3 has 14 residues. Germline values: CDR1 SNHLY, CDR2 FYNNEI. V lost 5 bases, J lost 4 bases, and 7 bases stayed unmatched.

The sequenced sample consisted of blood. This rearrangement joins TRBV2 to TRBJ1-2, with 7 bases lining up with TRBD1. The sequence came from a woman aged 18 to 35 with Graves' hyperthyroidism. The CDR3 nucleotides read TGTGCCAGCAGTATAAGACAGGGTACCTATGGCTACACCTTC. Amino acid sequence: CASSIRQGTYGYTF.